Following are 8 T cell receptor beta chains from one sample sequenced in a study of technical replicates of blood from several donors. Produced via immunoSEQ multiplex PCR; TCRdb's table is partial and in-frame only. The sample lists around 84,000 clones, about 92% seen once, with 0.25% in the top ten. Sequencing was carried out using T cells isolated from PBMCs. These receptors were collected from a human donor in good health.

The chain has TRBV9 and TRBJ1-4, with D perhaps matching TRBD1 (6 bases). Germline CDR1 reads SGDLS; CDR2 reads YYNGEE. This CDR3 contains 15 residues. The germline V and J ends were trimmed by 3 bases and 4 bases, with 13 bases remaining between them. CDR3 DNA: TGTGCCAGCAGCGGATCAGGGGCGAGTAATGAAAAACTGTTTTTT. The encoded protein is CASSGSGASNEKLFF.

This rearrangement joins TRBV7-9 to TRBJ2-5; 7 bases match TRBD1. The J call may not be correct, given that the DNA end is closer to TRBJ2-7. Germline V lookup: CDR1 SEHNR, CDR2 FQNEAQ (reference sequence). There are 13 residues in the CDR3. CDR3 DNA: TGTGCCAGCAGCTTAGCTAGGGGGCACGAGCAGTACTTC. Amino acids: CASSLARGHEQYF.

In this sample, this clone turned up once. The J gene is TRBJ1-5, the V gene TRBV27; D is perhaps TRBD1 (5 bases). Germline loops: CDR1 MNHEY, CDR2 SMNVEV (reference sequence). The CDR3 is made up of 13 amino acids. The V and J ends lost 2 bases and 7 bases respectively, with 9 bases between them. In DNA, the CDR3 is TGTGCCAGCAGTTTAAGGGGTGGACAGCCCCAGCATTTT. Its protein product is CASSLRGGQPQHF.

The chain combines TRBV4-1 with TRBJ1-1; possible D gene TRBD1, 5 bases. Between the trimmed V and J ends, which lost 3 bases and 5 bases, there was a span of 13 bases. In germline, CDR1 is MGHRA, CDR2 YSYEKL. The CDR3 totals 14 residues. CDR3 sequence: CASSHAPGKTEAFF. CDR3 DNA sequence: TGCGCCAGCAGCCATGCCCCAGGGAAAACTGAAGCTTTCTTT.

The rearrangement links TRBV6-1 to TRBJ1-3; D possibly corresponds to TRBD1 (5 bases). V was clipped by 1 base and J by 1 base, with 11 bases between them. Germline CDR1 MNHNS, CDR2 SASEGT. This CDR3 region has 16 residues. In DNA, the CDR3 is TGTGCCAGCAGTGAAGACTCAGGGTTGTCTGGAAACACCATATATTTT. This sequence encodes CASSEDSGLSGNTIYF.

This chain uses TRBV14 with TRBJ2-1; a weak D match, TRBD2 (6 bases). The CDR3 has 15 residues. Per the germline V gene, CDR1 is SGHDN and CDR2 is FVKESK. Trimming removed 4 bases at V and 5 bases at J, with 15 bases between. In DNA form, the CDR3 reads TGTGCCAGCAGCCTCGGGGGTCTTCTCCACAATGAGCAGTTCTTC. Translated: CASSLGGLLHNEQFF.

This clone has only one observation. The genes are TRBV5-8 and TRBJ1-1, with 7 bases matching TRBD1. CDR3 size: 15 residues. Germline V gene data show CDR1 as SGHTS and CDR2 as YDEGEE. V trimming: 2 bases; J trimming: 1 base; junction bases outside the gene matches: 5. CDR3 in amino acids: CASSFTGVSNTEAFF. The CDR3 DNA is TGTGCCAGCAGCTTCACAGGGGTTTCGAACACTGAAGCTTTCTTT.

The genes are TRBV7-9 and TRBJ2-7; a weak D match, TRBD2 (6 bases). The V end was cut by 0 bases, the J end by 0 bases, with 9 bases between. The CDR3 sequence is 15 residues long. The germline V gene has CDR1 SEHNR and CDR2 FQNEAQ (reference sequence). The CDR3 loop reads CASSLAGRSSYEQYF. CDR3 coding DNA: TGTGCCAGCAGCTTAGCAGGGAGGAGCTCCTACGAGCAGTACTTC.